The sequence of this TCR beta chain was determined in a study of radiation and T cells in renal cell carcinoma. Time point described: baseline pretreatment blood. This sample's treatment: 15 Gy SBRT to primary tumor, nephrectomy 4 weeks later. This renal cell carcinoma was of the clear cell type. Clones were read by immunoSEQ multiplex PCR, and TCRdb kept only the in-frame ones, dropping some. The sample comprises 70,000 to 95,000 clones, 70% to 85% of which are singletons, and 6% to 7% rests with the top ten. This CDR3 comprises 15 residues. V shed 5 bases, J shed 2 bases, and the junction held 5 bases outside the gene matches. From germline, CDR1 is LNHDA and CDR2 SQIVND (reference sequence).

The rearrangement links TRBV19 to TRBJ1-4; 7 bases are shared with TRBD1. Specimen: blood, collected from a patient whose treatment included radiotherapy and nephrectomy. This receptor was obtained from a man aged 55 to 70 with renal cell carcinoma. The CDR3 sequence: CASSPQGRTNEKLFF. The DNA for the CDR3 is TGTGCCAGTAGTCCACAGGGGAGGACTAATGAAAAACTGTTTTTT.